This TCR beta chain came from a study of T cells in Graves' hyperthyroidism and ophthalmopathy. Study conclusions and caveats: Clonotypes that were expanded in thyroid above 0.001 mostly appeared in blood too.

Patients counted as stable if ophthalmopathy did not develop within 18 months. Together with thyroid ultrasound, orbital computed tomography, serum thyroxine and TRAb, clinical symptoms were used for diagnoses. Template material for amplifying TCR beta CDR3 regions consisted of RNA transcripts. Primed by the HTBI set, a first-round RT-PCR was run on the TCR CDR3. One entry per CDR3 protein results from TCRdb running MiXCR on the multiplex PCR reads. This sample yields under 400,000 distinct CDR3 sequences, of which over 11% are seen a single time; approximately 9.9% belongs to the top ten. For this clonotype: The target antigen is unknown. A much bigger clone sits one base away, suggesting this may be a read error.

Germline CDR1 reads SGHRS; CDR2 reads YFSETQ. CDR3 length: 15 residues. This chain links TRBV5-1 with TRBJ1-2, with D possibly TRBD1 on 6 matching bases. The sequenced sample was blood. The receptor was derived from a woman in her sixties or seventies with Graves' hyperthyroidism. This CDR3 reads CASSPVGGDTSGHTF. In nucleotides, the CDR3 is TGCGCCAGCAGCCCTGTAGGGGGGGACACAAGTGGCCACACCTTC.